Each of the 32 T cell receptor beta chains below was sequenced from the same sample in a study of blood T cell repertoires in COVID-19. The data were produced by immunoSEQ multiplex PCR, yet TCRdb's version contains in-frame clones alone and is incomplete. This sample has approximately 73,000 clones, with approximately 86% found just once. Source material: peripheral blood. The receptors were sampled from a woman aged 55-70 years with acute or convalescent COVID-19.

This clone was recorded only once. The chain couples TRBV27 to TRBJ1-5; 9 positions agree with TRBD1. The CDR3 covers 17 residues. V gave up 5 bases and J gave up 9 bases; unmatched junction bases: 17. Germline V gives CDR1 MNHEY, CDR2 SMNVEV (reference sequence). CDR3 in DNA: TGTGCCAGCAGTCAACGGACAGGGGCCAATTTCGAGCGGCCCCAGCATTTT. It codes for CASSQRTGANFERPQHF.

This CDR3 reads CASSVTGQETQYF. The CDR3 DNA reads TGTGCCAGCAGCGTGACAGGGCAAGAGACCCAGTACTTC. The chain joins TRBV9 to TRBJ2-5; 7 bases are shared with TRBD1. The trim removed 2 bases at V and 2 bases at J, leaving 0 bases unmatched. In germline, CDR1 is SGDLS, CDR2 YYNGEE. This CDR3 comprises 13 residues.

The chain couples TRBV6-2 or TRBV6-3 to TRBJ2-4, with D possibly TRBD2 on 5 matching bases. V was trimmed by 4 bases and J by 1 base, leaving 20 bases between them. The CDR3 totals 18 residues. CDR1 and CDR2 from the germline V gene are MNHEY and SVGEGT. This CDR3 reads CASSWPTILERAKNIQYF. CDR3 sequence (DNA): TGTGCCAGCAGTTGGCCCACGATCCTAGAGCGGGCCAAAAACATTCAGTACTTC.

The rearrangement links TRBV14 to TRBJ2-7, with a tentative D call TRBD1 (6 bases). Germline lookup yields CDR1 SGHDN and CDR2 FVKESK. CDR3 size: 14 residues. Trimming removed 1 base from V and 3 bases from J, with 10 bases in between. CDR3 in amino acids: CASSQVNRVYEQYF. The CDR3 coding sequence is TGTGCCAGCAGCCAAGTTAACAGGGTCTACGAGCAGTACTTC.

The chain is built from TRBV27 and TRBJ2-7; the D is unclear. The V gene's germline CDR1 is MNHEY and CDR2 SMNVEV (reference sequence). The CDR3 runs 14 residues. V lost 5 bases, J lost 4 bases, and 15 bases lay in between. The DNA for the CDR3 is TGTGCCAGCAGTCTGAGCCGGCAGGTGTACGAGCAGTACTTC. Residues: CASSLSRQVYEQYF.

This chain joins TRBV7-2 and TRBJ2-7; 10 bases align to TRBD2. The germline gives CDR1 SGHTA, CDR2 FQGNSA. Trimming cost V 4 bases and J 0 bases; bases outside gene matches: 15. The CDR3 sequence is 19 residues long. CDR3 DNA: TGTGCCAGCAGCTCAAAGGAGGCTAGCGGGGGTTTTAGCTCCTACGAGCAGTACTTC. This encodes CASSSKEASGGFSSYEQYF.

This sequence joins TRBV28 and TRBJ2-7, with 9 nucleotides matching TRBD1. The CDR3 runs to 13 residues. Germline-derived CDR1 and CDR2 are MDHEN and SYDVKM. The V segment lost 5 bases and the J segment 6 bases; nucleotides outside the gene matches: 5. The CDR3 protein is CASSRGDRAEQYF. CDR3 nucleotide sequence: TGTGCCAGCAGTAGGGGGGACAGGGCCGAGCAGTACTTC.

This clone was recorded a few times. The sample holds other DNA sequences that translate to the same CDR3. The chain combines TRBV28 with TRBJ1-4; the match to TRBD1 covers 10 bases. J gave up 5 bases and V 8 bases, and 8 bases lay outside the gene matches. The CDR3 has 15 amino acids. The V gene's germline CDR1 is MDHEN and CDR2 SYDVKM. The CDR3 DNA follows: TGTGCCAGCTCGCTCGAGGGACAGGGGAATGAAAAACTGTTTTTT. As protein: CASSLEGQGNEKLFF.

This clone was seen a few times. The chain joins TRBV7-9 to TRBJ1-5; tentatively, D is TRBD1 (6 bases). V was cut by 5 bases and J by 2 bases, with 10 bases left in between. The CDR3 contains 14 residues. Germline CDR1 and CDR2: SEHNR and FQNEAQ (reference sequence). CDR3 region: CASSGGGGNQPQHF. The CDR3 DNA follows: TGTGCCAGCAGCGGAGGGGGGGGCAATCAGCCCCAGCATTTT.

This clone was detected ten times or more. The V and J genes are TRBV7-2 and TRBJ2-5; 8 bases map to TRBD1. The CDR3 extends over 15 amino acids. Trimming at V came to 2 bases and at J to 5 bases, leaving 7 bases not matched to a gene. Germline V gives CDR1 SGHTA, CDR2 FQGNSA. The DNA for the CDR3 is TGTGCCAGCAGCTTAAGCAGGGGGCCAGGGGAGACCCAGTACTTC. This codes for CASSLSRGPGETQYF.

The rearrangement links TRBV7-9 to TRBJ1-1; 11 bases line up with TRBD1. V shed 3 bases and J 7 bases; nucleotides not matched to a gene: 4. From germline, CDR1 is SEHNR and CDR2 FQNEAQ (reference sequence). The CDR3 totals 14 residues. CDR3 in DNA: TGTGCCAGCAGCTTGGACAGGGGGCAAGTTGAAGCTTTCTTT. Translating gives CASSLDRGQVEAFF. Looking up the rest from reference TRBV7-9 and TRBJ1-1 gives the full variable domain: DTGVSQNPRHKITKRGQNVTFRCDPISEHNRLYWYRQTLGQGPEFLTYFQNEAQLEKSRLLSDRFSAERPKGSFSTLEIQRTEQGDSAMYLCASSLDRGQVEAFFGQGTRLTVV.

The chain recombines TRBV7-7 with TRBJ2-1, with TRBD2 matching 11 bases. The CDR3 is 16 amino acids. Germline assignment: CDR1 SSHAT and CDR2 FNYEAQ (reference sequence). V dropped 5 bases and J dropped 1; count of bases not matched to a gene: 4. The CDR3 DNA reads TGTGCCAGCAGCCTAACTAGCGGGGGATCCTACAATGAGCAGTTCTTC. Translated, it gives CASSLTSGGSYNEQFF.

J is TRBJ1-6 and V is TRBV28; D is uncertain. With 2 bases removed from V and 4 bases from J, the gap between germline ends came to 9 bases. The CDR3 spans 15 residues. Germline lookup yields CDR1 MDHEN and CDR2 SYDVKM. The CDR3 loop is CASSLGVGYNSPLHF. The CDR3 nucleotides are TGTGCCAGCAGTTTAGGAGTCGGTTATAATTCACCCCTCCACTTT.

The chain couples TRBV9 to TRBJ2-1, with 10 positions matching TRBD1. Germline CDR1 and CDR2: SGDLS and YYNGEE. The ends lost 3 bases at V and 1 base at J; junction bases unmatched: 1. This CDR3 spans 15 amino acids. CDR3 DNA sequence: TGTGCCAGCAGCGAGGACAGGGGGTCCTACAATGAGCAGTTCTTC. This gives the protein CASSEDRGSYNEQFF.

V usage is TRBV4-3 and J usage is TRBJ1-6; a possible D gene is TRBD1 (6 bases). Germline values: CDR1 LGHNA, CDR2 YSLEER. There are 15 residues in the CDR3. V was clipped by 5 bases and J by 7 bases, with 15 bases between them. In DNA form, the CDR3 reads TGCGCCAGCAGCATGAGGGGGAGTCAAAATTCACCCCTCCACTTT. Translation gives CASSMRGSQNSPLHF.

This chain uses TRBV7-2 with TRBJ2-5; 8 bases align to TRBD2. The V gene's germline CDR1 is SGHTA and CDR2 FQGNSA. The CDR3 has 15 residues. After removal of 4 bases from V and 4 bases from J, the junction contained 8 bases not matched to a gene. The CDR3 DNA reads TGTGCCAGCAGCTCGATAGCGGGATGGGTAGAGACCCAGTACTTC. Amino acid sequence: CASSSIAGWVETQYF.

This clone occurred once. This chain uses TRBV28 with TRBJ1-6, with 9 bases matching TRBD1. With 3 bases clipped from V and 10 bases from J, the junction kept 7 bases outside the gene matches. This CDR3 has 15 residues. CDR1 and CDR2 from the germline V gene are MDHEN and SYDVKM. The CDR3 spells CASSFPDRGLSPLHF. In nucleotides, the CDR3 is TGTGCCAGCAGTTTCCCGGACAGGGGCCTATCACCCCTCCACTTT.

CDR3 protein: CASSLTQDQPQHF. The CDR3 DNA reads as TGTGCCAGCAGCTTGACGCAGGATCAGCCCCAGCATTTT. This chain links TRBV7-9 with TRBJ1-5; D remains unclear. V was shortened by 3 bases and J by 5 bases, with 8 bases between the two germline ends. The CDR3 runs 13 residues. Germline V gene sequence: CDR1 SEHNR, CDR2 FQNEAQ (reference sequence).

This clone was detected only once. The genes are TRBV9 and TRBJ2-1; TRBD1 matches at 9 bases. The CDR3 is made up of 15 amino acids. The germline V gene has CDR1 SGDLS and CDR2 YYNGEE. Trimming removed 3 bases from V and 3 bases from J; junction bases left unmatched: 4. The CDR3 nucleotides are TGTGCCAGCAGCGCGGGACAGGGCCTCTACAATGAGCAGTTCTTC. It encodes CASSAGQGLYNEQFF.

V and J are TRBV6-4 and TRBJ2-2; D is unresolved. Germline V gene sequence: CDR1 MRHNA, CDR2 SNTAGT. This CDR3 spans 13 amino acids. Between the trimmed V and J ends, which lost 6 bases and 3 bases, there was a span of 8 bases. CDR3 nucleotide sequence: TGTGCCAGCAGGAGTACGGACACCGGGGAGCTGTTTTTT. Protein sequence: CASRSTDTGELFF.

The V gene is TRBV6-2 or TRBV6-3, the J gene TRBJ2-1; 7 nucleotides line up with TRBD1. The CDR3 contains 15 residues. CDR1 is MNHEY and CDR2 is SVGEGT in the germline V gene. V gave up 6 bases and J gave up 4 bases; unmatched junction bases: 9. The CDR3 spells CASSRLGTVYNEQFF. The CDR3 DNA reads TGTGCCAGCAGCAGACTGGGGACAGTGTACAATGAGCAGTTCTTC.

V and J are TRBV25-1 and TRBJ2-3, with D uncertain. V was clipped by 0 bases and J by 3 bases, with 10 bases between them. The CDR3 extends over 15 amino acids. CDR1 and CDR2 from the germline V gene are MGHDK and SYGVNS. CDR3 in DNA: TGTGCCAGCAGTGAATACGACACGGTGACAGATACGCAGTATTTT. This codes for CASSEYDTVTDTQYF.

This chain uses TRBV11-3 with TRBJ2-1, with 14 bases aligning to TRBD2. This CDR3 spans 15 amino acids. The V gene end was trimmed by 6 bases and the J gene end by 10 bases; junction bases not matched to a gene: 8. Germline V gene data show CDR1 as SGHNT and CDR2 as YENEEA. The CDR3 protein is CASRFPGLAGEEQFF. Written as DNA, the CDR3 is TGTGCCAGCAGATTTCCGGGACTAGCGGGAGAAGAGCAGTTCTTC.

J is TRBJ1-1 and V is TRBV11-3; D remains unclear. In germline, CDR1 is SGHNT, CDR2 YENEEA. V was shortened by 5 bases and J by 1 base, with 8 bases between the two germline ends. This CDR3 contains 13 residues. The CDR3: CASSLKWNTEAFF. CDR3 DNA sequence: TGTGCCAGCAGCCTAAAGTGGAACACTGAAGCTTTCTTT.

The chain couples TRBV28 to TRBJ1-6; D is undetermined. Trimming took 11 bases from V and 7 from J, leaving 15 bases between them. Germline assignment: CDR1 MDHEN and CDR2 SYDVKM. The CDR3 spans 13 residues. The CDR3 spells CAGSGGYNSPLHF. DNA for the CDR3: TGTGCCGGATCGGGAGGGTACAATTCACCCCTCCACTTT.

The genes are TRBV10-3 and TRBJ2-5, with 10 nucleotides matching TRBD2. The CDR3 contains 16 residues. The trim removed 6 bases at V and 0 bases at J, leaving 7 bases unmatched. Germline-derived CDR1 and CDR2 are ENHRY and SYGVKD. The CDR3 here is CAISPGTSVYQETQYF. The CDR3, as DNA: TGTGCCATCAGCCCTGGGACTAGCGTGTACCAAGAGACCCAGTACTTC.

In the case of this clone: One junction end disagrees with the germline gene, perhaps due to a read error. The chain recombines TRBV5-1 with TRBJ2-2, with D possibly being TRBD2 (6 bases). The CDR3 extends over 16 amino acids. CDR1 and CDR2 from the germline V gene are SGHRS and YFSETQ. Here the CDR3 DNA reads TGCGCCAGCAGCCTTTATGGGGCGGGGAACGCCGGGGAGCTGTTTTTT. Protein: CASSLYGAGNAGELFF.

This CDR3 is CASSYSRTGEAFF. Here the CDR3 DNA reads TGTGCCAGCAGTTACTCACGGACAGGCGAAGCTTTCTTT. V is TRBV27 and J is TRBJ1-1, with 7 bases fitting TRBD1. J gave up 8 bases and V 4 bases, and 7 bases lay outside the gene matches. This CDR3 has 13 amino acids. Per germline, CDR1 MNHEY and CDR2 SMNVEV (reference sequence).

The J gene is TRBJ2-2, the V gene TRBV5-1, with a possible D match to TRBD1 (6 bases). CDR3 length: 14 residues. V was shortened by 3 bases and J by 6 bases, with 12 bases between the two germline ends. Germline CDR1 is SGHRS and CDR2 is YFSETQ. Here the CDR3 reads CASSSFRGAGELFF. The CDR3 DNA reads TGCGCCAGCAGCTCCTTCAGGGGCGCCGGGGAGCTGTTTTTT.

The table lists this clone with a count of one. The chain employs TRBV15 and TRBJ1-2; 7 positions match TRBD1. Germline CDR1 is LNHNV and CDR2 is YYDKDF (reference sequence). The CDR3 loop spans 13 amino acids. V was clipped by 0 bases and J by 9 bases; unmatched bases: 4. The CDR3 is CATSRDVQGSYTF. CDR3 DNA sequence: TGTGCCACCAGCAGAGACGTACAGGGGAGCTACACCTTC. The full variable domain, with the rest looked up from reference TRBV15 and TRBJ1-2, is DAMVIQNPRYQVTQFGKPVTLSCSQTLNHNVMYWYQQKSSQAPKLLFHYYDKDFNNEADTPDNFQSRRPNTSFCFLDIRSPGLGDTAMYLCATSRDVQGSYTFGSGTRLTVV.

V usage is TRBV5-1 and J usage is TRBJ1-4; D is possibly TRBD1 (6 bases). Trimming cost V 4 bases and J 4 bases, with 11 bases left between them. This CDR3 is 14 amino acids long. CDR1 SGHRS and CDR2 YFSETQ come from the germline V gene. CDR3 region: CASSPQGINEKLFF. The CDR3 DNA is TGCGCCAGCAGCCCGCAGGGGATTAATGAAAAACTGTTTTTT.

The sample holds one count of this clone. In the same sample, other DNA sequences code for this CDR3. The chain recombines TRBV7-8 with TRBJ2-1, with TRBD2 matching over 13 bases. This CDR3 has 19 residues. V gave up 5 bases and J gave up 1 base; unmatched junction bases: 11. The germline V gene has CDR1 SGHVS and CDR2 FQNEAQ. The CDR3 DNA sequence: TGTGCCAGCAGCCTGGGATCCGGGACTAGCGGGGTTTCCTACAATGAGCAGTTCTTC. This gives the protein CASSLGSGTSGVSYNEQFF.